The rows below give T cell receptor beta chains drawn from one sample of a study of shared clonotypes between healthy human individuals. Measured with immunoSEQ multiplex PCR; TCRdb has only the in-frame clones, and not every one. In the table there are approximately 440,000 clones, roughly four fifths of which are singletons. Sequenced: PBMCs. Receptors originate from a woman in her thirties or forties in good health. Some clones in this sample may be carry-over from other donors' samples. Each CDR3 is given with its conserved first and last residue. Each record gives: clone size, J gene, D gene, V gene, CDR3 protein, CDR3 DNA. A D gene is named only where the DNA matches it firmly. Expanded clones are given a class, and other clones once, few, many or no size at all.

clone size: -; J gene: TRBJ2-3; D gene: TRBD2; V gene: TRBV5-4; CDR3 protein: CASSARLAGGEDTQYF; CDR3 DNA: TGTGCCAGCAGCGCCCGACTAGCGGGAGGGGAAGATACGCAGTATTTT
clone size: few; J gene: TRBJ2-7; D gene: -; V gene: TRBV7-2; CDR3 protein: CASSSLPSLVYEQYF; CDR3 DNA: TGTGCCAGCAGCTCCTTACCTAGTTTAGTGTACGAGCAGTACTTC
clone size: -; J gene: TRBJ2-7; D gene: -; V gene: TRBV5-4; CDR3 protein: CASSLRVSYEQYF; CDR3 DNA: TGTGCCAGCAGCTTGCGGGTTTCCTACGAGCAGTACTTC
clone size: -; J gene: TRBJ1-1; D gene: -; V gene: TRBV27; CDR3 protein: CASSLGGFVAEAFF; CDR3 DNA: TGTGCCAGCAGTTTAGGGGGGTTTGTCGCTGAAGCTTTCTTT
clone size: -; J gene: TRBJ2-7; D gene: -; V gene: TRBV28; CDR3 protein: CASSFGAGPFGEQYF; CDR3 DNA: TGTGCCAGCAGTTTTGGGGCAGGACCTTTCGGCGAGCAGTACTTC
clone size: -; J gene: TRBJ1-2; D gene: TRBD1; V gene: TRBV28; CDR3 protein: CASSSKTGAFGAGYTF; CDR3 DNA: TGTGCCAGCAGTTCGAAAACAGGGGCGTTTGGGGCAGGCTACACCTTC
clone size: -; J gene: TRBJ2-7; D gene: TRBD1; V gene: TRBV28; CDR3 protein: CASSLLVSGQGYIF; CDR3 DNA: TGTGCCAGCAGTTTATTAGTGTCGGGACAGGGATACATCTTC
clone size: -; J gene: TRBJ2-2; D gene: -; V gene: TRBV7-7; CDR3 protein: CASSLEIGGELFF; CDR3 DNA: TGTGCCAGCAGCTTAGAAATCGGCGGGGAGCTGTTTTTT
clone size: -; J gene: TRBJ2-1; D gene: -; V gene: TRBV9; CDR3 protein: CASSEIERSSYNEQFF; CDR3 DNA: TGTGCCAGCAGCGAGATCGAGCGGAGCTCCTACAATGAGCAGTTCTTC
clone size: -; J gene: TRBJ2-7; D gene: TRBD2; V gene: TRBV6-6; CDR3 protein: CASRGIVLAGDYEQYF; CDR3 DNA: TGTGCCAGCAGAGGGATTGTTCTAGCGGGAGACTACGAGCAGTACTTC
clone size: -; J gene: TRBJ2-2; D gene: TRBD1; V gene: TRBV5-1; CDR3 protein: CASSSTGTGNTGELFF; CDR3 DNA: TGCGCCAGCAGCTCTACCGGGACAGGGAACACCGGGGAGCTGTTTTTT
clone size: many; J gene: TRBJ1-1; D gene: TRBD1; V gene: TRBV7-3; CDR3 protein: CASSVTGGNTEAFF; CDR3 DNA: TGTGCCAGCAGCGTGACAGGGGGGAACACTGAAGCTTTCTTT
clone size: -; J gene: TRBJ2-5; D gene: TRBD2; V gene: TRBV9; CDR3 protein: CASSGLAGVETQYF; CDR3 DNA: TGTGCCAGCAGCGGGTTAGCGGGAGTGGAGACCCAGTACTTC
clone size: many; J gene: TRBJ1-5; D gene: -; V gene: TRBV5-8; CDR3 protein: CASSLAGGSNNQPQHF; CDR3 DNA: TGTGCCAGCAGCTTGGCCGGAGGGAGCAACAATCAGCCCCAGCATTTT
clone size: many; J gene: TRBJ2-5; D gene: TRBD2; V gene: TRBV2; CDR3 protein: CASYQRTSGKETQYF; CDR3 DNA: TGTGCCAGCTATCAGAGGACTAGCGGTAAAGAGACCCAGTACTTC
clone size: -; J gene: TRBJ1-1; D gene: -; V gene: TRBV2; CDR3 protein: CASSAAVNTEAFF; CDR3 DNA: TGTGCCAGCTCGGCCGCAGTGAACACTGAAGCTTTCTTT
clone size: -; J gene: TRBJ2-1; D gene: -; V gene: TRBV19; CDR3 protein: CASSIGSGLYNEQFF; CDR3 DNA: TGTGCCAGTAGTATCGGGAGCGGCTTATACAATGAGCAGTTCTTC
clone size: -; J gene: TRBJ2-4; D gene: TRBD2; V gene: TRBV28; CDR3 protein: CASSSLGLAVAKNIQYF; CDR3 DNA: TGTGCCAGCAGTTCCCTTGGACTAGCGGTAGCCAAAAACATTCAGTACTTC
clone size: -; J gene: TRBJ1-6; D gene: TRBD1; V gene: TRBV25-1; CDR3 protein: CASSQTGYNSPLHF; CDR3 DNA: TGTGCCAGCAGCCAGACAGGGTATAATTCACCCCTCCACTTT
clone size: -; J gene: TRBJ2-1; D gene: -; V gene: TRBV5-4; CDR3 protein: CASSVDYNEQFF; CDR3 DNA: TGTGCCAGCAGCGTCGATTACAATGAGCAGTTCTTC
clone size: -; J gene: TRBJ2-5; D gene: -; V gene: TRBV11-2; CDR3 protein: CASSLDTETQYF; CDR3 DNA: TGTGCCAGCAGCTTAGACACGGAGACCCAGTACTTC
clone size: -; J gene: TRBJ1-4; D gene: TRBD1; V gene: TRBV5-1; CDR3 protein: CASRDRPPNEKLFF; CDR3 DNA: TGCGCCAGCAGGGACAGGCCCCCTAATGAAAAACTGTTTTTT
clone size: -; J gene: TRBJ2-2; D gene: -; V gene: TRBV5-5; CDR3 protein: CASSLAWATGELFF; CDR3 DNA: TGTGCCAGCAGCTTGGCCTGGGCCACCGGGGAGCTGTTTTTT
clone size: few; J gene: TRBJ2-5; D gene: -; V gene: TRBV7-9; CDR3 protein: CASSFAGVGETQYF; CDR3 DNA: TGTGCCAGCAGCTTTGCGGGTGTAGGGGAGACCCAGTACTTC
clone size: -; J gene: TRBJ2-7; D gene: -; V gene: TRBV11-2; CDR3 protein: CASSPRPRGPFYEQYF; CDR3 DNA: TGTGCCAGCAGCCCTAGGCCTCGGGGGCCGTTCTACGAGCAGTACTTC
clone size: -; J gene: TRBJ1-4; D gene: -; V gene: TRBV9; CDR3 protein: CASSVGSTLNEKLFF; CDR3 DNA: TGTGCCAGCAGCGTAGGCTCGACCCTTAATGAAAAACTGTTTTTT
clone size: once; J gene: TRBJ2-5; D gene: -; V gene: TRBV4-1; CDR3 protein: CASSQERSGTRLNF; CDR3 DNA: TGCGCCAGCAGCCAAGAAAGATCCGGGACTCGACTCAACTTC
clone size: -; J gene: TRBJ1-2; D gene: -; V gene: TRBV4-3; CDR3 protein: CASSHSRDGYGYTF; CDR3 DNA: TGCGCCAGCAGCCACTCCCGGGACGGGTATGGCTACACCTTC
clone size: -; J gene: TRBJ1-5; D gene: -; V gene: TRBV10-3; CDR3 protein: CAISEDSKGAGNQPQHF; CDR3 DNA: TGTGCCATCTCTGAAGATAGTAAGGGAGCGGGCAATCAGCCCCAGCATTTT
clone size: -; J gene: TRBJ1-4; D gene: TRBD1; V gene: TRBV28; CDR3 protein: CASSLLGQGGLNEKLFF; CDR3 DNA: TGTGCCAGCAGTTTATTGGGACAGGGGGGACTTAATGAAAAACTGTTTTTT
clone size: -; J gene: TRBJ2-3; D gene: -; V gene: TRBV18; CDR3 protein: CASSPRGASQSDTQYF; CDR3 DNA: TGTGCCAGCTCACCAAGGGGGGCTTCGCAATCAGATACGCAGTATTTT
clone size: -; J gene: TRBJ2-7; D gene: TRBD2; V gene: TRBV28; CDR3 protein: CASVRIGTSGSYEQYF; CDR3 DNA: TGTGCCAGCGTAAGGATCGGGACTAGCGGCTCCTACGAGCAGTACTTC
clone size: -; J gene: TRBJ2-7; D gene: -; V gene: TRBV4-1; CDR3 protein: CASSQAFQGYEQYF; CDR3 DNA: TGCGCCAGCAGCCAAGCGTTCCAGGGCTACGAGCAGTACTTC
clone size: -; J gene: TRBJ1-1; D gene: -; V gene: TRBV5-1; CDR3 protein: CASSLERAYEAFF; CDR3 DNA: TGCGCCAGCAGCTTGGAGAGGGCCTATGAAGCTTTCTTT
clone size: -; J gene: TRBJ2-5; D gene: -; V gene: TRBV28; CDR3 protein: CASSRLDITGETQYF; CDR3 DNA: TGTGCCAGCAGCCGGTTGGACATTACGGGAGAGACCCAGTACTTC
clone size: -; J gene: TRBJ1-1; D gene: -; V gene: TRBV6-5; CDR3 protein: CASSYVGGMNTEAFF; CDR3 DNA: TGTGCCAGCAGTTACGTGGGGGGCATGAACACTGAAGCTTTCTTT
clone size: many; J gene: TRBJ1-2; D gene: -; V gene: TRBV28; CDR3 protein: CASSFHSDGYTF; CDR3 DNA: TGTGCCAGCAGTTTTCATTCCGATGGCTACACCTTC
clone size: -; J gene: TRBJ2-7; D gene: TRBD2; V gene: TRBV19; CDR3 protein: CASSTQAGNYEQYF; CDR3 DNA: TGTGCCAGTAGTACCCAAGCGGGGAACTACGAGCAGTACTTC
clone size: -; J gene: TRBJ2-5; D gene: TRBD1; V gene: TRBV5-1; CDR3 protein: CASTPTGRGLWETQYF; CDR3 DNA: TGCGCCAGCACCCCTACCGGCAGGGGGCTTTGGGAGACCCAGTACTTC
clone size: -; J gene: TRBJ1-1; D gene: -; V gene: TRBV30; CDR3 protein: CAWIKGGRNTEAFF; CDR3 DNA: TGTGCCTGGATCAAAGGGGGGAGAAACACTGAAGCTTTCTTT
clone size: -; J gene: TRBJ2-3; D gene: -; V gene: TRBV11-2; CDR3 protein: CASSSAGDTQYF; CDR3 DNA: TGTGCCAGCAGCTCGGCCGGAGATACGCAGTATTTT
clone size: -; J gene: TRBJ2-7; D gene: -; V gene: TRBV21-1; CDR3 protein: CASSLWGRAGFTSYEQYF; CDR3 DNA: TGTGCCAGCAGCCTTTGGGGCAGGGCAGGTTTTACCTCCTACGAGCAGTACTTC
clone size: -; J gene: TRBJ2-3; D gene: TRBD2; V gene: TRBV7-8; CDR3 protein: CASRLAGGSTDTQYF; CDR3 DNA: TGTGCCAGCCGTCTAGCGGGAGGTAGCACAGATACGCAGTATTTT
clone size: -; J gene: TRBJ2-1; D gene: -; V gene: TRBV7-9; CDR3 protein: CAIYQTGSSYNEQFF; CDR3 DNA: TGTGCCATCTATCAAACGGGAAGCTCCTACAACGAGCAGTTCTTC
clone size: -; J gene: TRBJ2-7; D gene: TRBD1; V gene: TRBV19; CDR3 protein: CASKRTGNSYEQYF; CDR3 DNA: TGTGCCAGTAAGCGGACAGGGAACTCCTACGAGCAGTACTTC
clone size: -; J gene: TRBJ2-7; D gene: TRBD2; V gene: TRBV6-5; CDR3 protein: CASRAGPTYEQYF; CDR3 DNA: TGTGCCAGCAGAGCGGGGCCGACGTACGAGCAGTACTTC
clone size: few; J gene: TRBJ1-2; D gene: -; V gene: TRBV29-1; CDR3 protein: CSVVSPGDNYGYTF; CDR3 DNA: TGCAGCGTTGTGAGTCCCGGGGATAACTATGGCTACACCTTC
clone size: -; J gene: TRBJ2-7; D gene: -; V gene: TRBV20-1; CDR3 protein: CSAAARGEQYF; CDR3 DNA: TGCAGTGCTGCAGCTAGGGGCGAGCAGTACTTC
clone size: many; J gene: TRBJ1-2; D gene: -; V gene: TRBV5-5; CDR3 protein: CASSPDSLYGYTF; CDR3 DNA: TGTGCCAGCAGCCCGGACAGCCTCTATGGCTACACCTTC
clone size: -; J gene: TRBJ1-1; D gene: TRBD1; V gene: TRBV11-2; CDR3 protein: CASSSTGQQNTEAFF; CDR3 DNA: TGTGCCAGCAGCTCGACGGGACAGCAGAACACTGAAGCTTTCTTT
clone size: -; J gene: TRBJ1-3; D gene: TRBD1; V gene: TRBV10-3; CDR3 protein: CAISRTGGLPRGNTIYF; CDR3 DNA: TGTGCCATCAGCCGGACAGGGGGTCTCCCTCGGGGAAACACCATATATTTT
clone size: once; J gene: TRBJ1-6; D gene: -; V gene: TRBV30; CDR3 protein: CAWRGTQQAYHF; CDR3 DNA: TGTGCCTGGAGAGGGACCCAACAGGCTTACCACTTT
clone size: -; J gene: TRBJ2-5; D gene: -; V gene: TRBV11-2; CDR3 protein: CASSLGEVGQYF; CDR3 DNA: TGTGCCAGCAGCTTAGGCGAAGTCGGCCAGTACTTC
clone size: -; J gene: TRBJ2-7; D gene: -; V gene: TRBV30; CDR3 protein: CAWSPPPRGDYEQYF; CDR3 DNA: TGTGCCTGGAGTCCCCCCCCACGGGGAGACTACGAGCAGTACTTC
clone size: -; J gene: TRBJ2-4; D gene: -; V gene: TRBV27; CDR3 protein: CASSPGRNNIQYF; CDR3 DNA: TGTGCCAGCAGCCCGGGGAGAAACAACATTCAGTACTTC